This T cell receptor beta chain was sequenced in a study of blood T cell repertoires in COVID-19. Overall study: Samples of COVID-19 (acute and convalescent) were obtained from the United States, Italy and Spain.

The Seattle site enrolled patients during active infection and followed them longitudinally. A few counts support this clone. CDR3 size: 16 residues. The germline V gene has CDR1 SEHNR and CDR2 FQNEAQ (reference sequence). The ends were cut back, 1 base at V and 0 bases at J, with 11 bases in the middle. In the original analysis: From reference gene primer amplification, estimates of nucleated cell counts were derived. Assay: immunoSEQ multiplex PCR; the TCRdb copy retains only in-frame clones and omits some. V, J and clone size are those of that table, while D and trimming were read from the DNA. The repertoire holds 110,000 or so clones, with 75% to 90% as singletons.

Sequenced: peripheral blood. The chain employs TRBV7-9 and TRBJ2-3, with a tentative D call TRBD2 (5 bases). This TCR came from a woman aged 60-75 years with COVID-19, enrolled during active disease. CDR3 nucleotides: TGTGCCAGCAGCTTAGGGGCGGGCCTTAGCACAGATACGCAGTATTTT. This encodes CASSLGAGLSTDTQYF.